The 28 T cell receptor beta chains given below trace back to one sample, sequenced in a study of control samples from healthy donors and cancer patients. Method: immunoSEQ multiplex PCR; TCRdb's copy keeps in-frame clones and lacks some. Seen here are approximately 86,000 clones, over 65% observed once, and the top ten hold over 2%. Sequenced input: blood. Receptors originate from a woman aged 40 to 50 in good health.

V and J are TRBV6-2 or TRBV6-3 and TRBJ2-1; TRBD2 matches at 12 bases. CDR1 is MNHEY and CDR2 is SVGEGT in the germline V gene. This CDR3 region has 20 residues. V lost 0 bases to trimming and J lost 6 bases; unmatched junction nucleotides: 15. The CDR3 reads CASSYSRLAGGPKLRNEQFF. In DNA, the CDR3 is TGTGCCAGCAGTTACTCGAGGCTAGCGGGGGGGCCAAAACTACGCAATGAGCAGTTCTTC.

On this clone: One end of the junction varies from germline; a read error may be responsible. This sample also contains other DNA sequences that code for the same CDR3. The rearrangement links TRBV11-3 to TRBJ2-1, with D unresolved. Germline CDR1 is SGHNT and CDR2 is YENEEA. This CDR3 spans 14 amino acids. CDR3 coding DNA: TGTGCCAGCAGCTTAGGTCCAGCCTACAATGAACAGTTCTTC. This translates into CASSLGPAYNEQFF.

The J gene is TRBJ2-7, the V gene TRBV10-2; D may correspond to TRBD1 or TRBD2 (5 bases each). From germline, CDR1 is WSHSY and CDR2 SAAADI. V was pared by 2 bases and J by 4 bases, with 6 bases between. The CDR3 totals 12 residues. Here the CDR3 DNA reads TGCGCCAGCAGTGAGGGGGGTTACGAGCAGTACTTC. Its protein is CASSEGGYEQYF.

This rearrangement joins TRBV7-3 to TRBJ2-7, with 7 bases matching TRBD1. The last part of the DNA fits TRBJ2-1 better; the J call may be wrong. The CDR3 sequence is 13 residues long. The germline CDR1 and CDR2 sequences are SGHTA and FQGTGA. The CDR3 nucleotides are TGTGCCAGCAGCTTAGAGGGGGCTGGAGAGCAGTTCTTC. Encoded protein: CASSLEGAGEQFF.

The chain uses TRBV24-1 and TRBJ1-5, with 7 bases that match TRBD1. V lost 5 bases and J lost 0; bases outside the gene matches: 6. This CDR3 has 16 residues. Germline V lookup: CDR1 KGHDR, CDR2 SFDVKD. The CDR3 region has the DNA TGTGCCACCAGTGGGGACAGATACTATAGCAATCAGCCCCAGCATTTT. It translates to CATSGDRYYSNQPQHF.

The CDR3 sequence: CASSFGTSGANEQFF. CDR3 nucleotides: TGTGCCAGCAGCTTCGGGACTAGCGGGGCCAATGAGCAGTTCTTC. The rearrangement uses TRBV7-2 and TRBJ2-1; 13 bases are a match to TRBD2. Germline V gives CDR1 SGHTA, CDR2 FQGNSA. The CDR3 has 15 residues. Unmatched junction bases numbered 2, after V lost 3 bases and J lost 6 bases.

The chain links TRBV7-9 to TRBJ2-1; D uncertain. The germline V gene encodes CDR1 SEHNR and CDR2 FQNEAQ (reference sequence). The CDR3 totals 13 residues. Trimming removed 2 bases from V and 9 bases from J, with 11 bases in between. The CDR3 sequence: CASSLPMSGEQFF. The CDR3 coding sequence is TGTGCCAGCAGCTTACCTATGAGTGGTGAGCAGTTCTTC.

The chain combines TRBV4-1 with TRBJ2-5, with 8 nucleotides matching TRBD2. There are 16 residues in the CDR3. Germline V lookup: CDR1 MGHRA, CDR2 YSYEKL. The ends lost 3 bases at V and 5 bases at J; junction bases unmatched: 11. In nucleotides, the CDR3 is TGCGCCAGCAGCCAGAACGGGGGGGTCGTCGGGGAGACCCAGTACTTC. As protein: CASSQNGGVVGETQYF.

The chain links TRBV10-3 to TRBJ1-6, with TRBD1 identical over 12 bases. Germline assignment: CDR1 ENHRY and CDR2 SYGVKD. This CDR3 has 15 amino acids. V shed 6 bases, J shed 7 bases, and the junction held 4 bases outside the gene matches. The CDR3 nucleotides are TGTGCCATCAGCAGGGACAGGGGGCCGAATTCACCCCTCCACTTT. This sequence encodes CAISRDRGPNSPLHF.

The rearrangement links TRBV4-3 to TRBJ1-6; no firm D call. Germline CDR1 and CDR2: LGHNA and YSLEER. Trimming shortened V by 0 bases and J by 4 bases, and 10 bases separated the two germline ends. This CDR3 is 16 amino acids long. The CDR3 DNA is TGCGCCAGCAGCCAAGATCGGTCAAATTATAATTCACCCCTCCACTTT. Protein sequence: CASSQDRSNYNSPLHF.

The rearrangement joins TRBV13 to TRBJ1-2; D is uncertain. Germline values: CDR1 PRHDT, CDR2 FYEKMQ (reference sequence). V lost 5 bases and J 4 bases, leaving 14 bases between the germline ends. The CDR3 extends over 14 amino acids. CDR3 sequence reads: CASSLEGAGYGYTF. The CDR3 region has the DNA TGTGCCAGCAGCCTCGAGGGCGCGGGCTATGGCTACACCTTC.

This clone has a single count. The chain uses TRBV7-8 and TRBJ1-6; no reliable D call. Germline V gene lookup returns CDR1 SGHVS and CDR2 FQNEAQ. CDR3 size: 14 residues. Trimming took 3 bases from V and 6 from J, leaving 9 bases between them. CDR3 nucleotides: TGTGCCAGCAGCTTCGGGCAGCTTAATTCACCCCTCCACTTT. It specifies CASSFGQLNSPLHF.

The rearrangement uses TRBV7-2 and TRBJ1-4; D call uncertain. Germline V CDR1 and CDR2: SGHTA, FQGNSA. The V gene lost 2 bases and the J gene lost 4 bases, with 11 bases spanning the gap. The CDR3 runs to 15 residues. The chain's CDR3 is CASSLRQTLNEKLFF. The CDR3 DNA reads TGTGCCAGCAGCTTACGGCAGACCCTTAATGAAAAACTGTTTTTT.

The chain has TRBV30 and TRBJ1-5; TRBD1 aligns across 10 bases. CDR3 length equals 13 residues. CDR1 and CDR2 from the germline V gene are GTSNPN and SVGIG (reference sequence). Trimming took 7 bases from V and 7 from J; bases not matched to a gene: 7. CDR3 nucleotides: TGTGCCTCCGGGACAGGGGTGAACCAGCCCCAGCATTTT. Translated: CASGTGVNQPQHF.

V usage is TRBV4-1 and J usage is TRBJ2-7, with D uncertain. There are 17 residues in the CDR3. Trimming stripped 0 bases from V and 2 bases from J, with 17 bases between. Germline CDR1 and CDR2: MGHRA and YSYEKL. The CDR3 nucleotides read TGCGCCAGCAGCCAAGAGGCGAATCCGGGCGCCCCCTACGAGCAGTACTTC. Translating gives CASSQEANPGAPYEQYF.

This clone is categorized as medium-sized. The rearrangement joins TRBV5-4 to TRBJ1-2, with D possibly matching TRBD1 (5 bases). V was shortened by 4 bases and J by 0 bases, with 13 bases between the two germline ends. CDR3 length: 15 residues. Per the germline V gene, CDR1 is SGHNT and CDR2 is YYREEE (reference sequence). CDR3 nucleotide sequence: TGTGCCAGCAGCCCGGACACGTCGACTAACTATGGCTACACCTTC. It translates to CASSPDTSTNYGYTF.

The chain combines TRBV5-4 with TRBJ2-5; no firm D call. CDR1 SGHNT and CDR2 YYREEE come from the germline V gene (reference sequence). V was pared by 0 bases and J by 5 bases, with 5 bases between. This CDR3 is 12 amino acids long. The CDR3 DNA is TGTGCCAGCAGCTTGGATTCCGAGACCCAGTACTTC. Translated: CASSLDSETQYF.

This chain uses TRBV2 with TRBJ2-1; TRBD2 agrees at 8 bases. With 4 bases clipped from V and 3 bases from J, the junction kept 5 bases outside the gene matches. CDR3 length: 15 residues. Germline lookup yields CDR1 SNHLY and CDR2 FYNNEI. In nucleotides, the CDR3 is TGTGCCAGCAGTGGGTGGCGGGGGGACTACAATGAGCAGTTCTTC. Translating gives CASSGWRGDYNEQFF.

The table lists this clone with a count of one. V is TRBV30 and J is TRBJ1-2, with 8 bases fitting TRBD1. Germline CDR1 and CDR2: GTSNPN and SVGIG (reference sequence). After removal of 3 bases from V and 5 bases from J, the junction contained 8 bases not matched to a gene. The CDR3 length is 14 residues. The CDR3 nucleotides read TGTGCCTGGAGGAAGGGACAGGTGAATTATGGCTACACCTTC. This gives the protein CAWRKGQVNYGYTF.

The chain joins TRBV18 to TRBJ2-3; the match to TRBD1 covers 9 bases. The CDR3 is 16 amino acids. In germline, CDR1 is KGHSH, CDR2 LQKENI. With V trimmed by 1 base and J by 5 bases, 7 bases remained unmatched. CDR3 loop: CASSPRPKTGGDTQYF. CDR3 DNA: TGTGCCAGCTCACCACGACCCAAGACAGGGGGAGATACGCAGTATTTT.

This clone was detected only once. V is TRBV7-9 and J is TRBJ2-5, with D possibly matching TRBD2 (7 bases). Germline CDR1 reads SEHNR; CDR2 reads FQNEAQ (reference sequence). The V end lost 5 bases, the J end lost 5 bases, and 18 bases lay between the germline ends. The CDR3 sequence is 15 residues long. The CDR3 region has the DNA TGTGCCAGCAGCCCTCCGGGGGGCCCCGGGGAGACCCAGTACTTC. Encoded protein: CASSPPGGPGETQYF.

CDR3: CASSQGYGSDTQYF. DNA for the CDR3: TGTGCCAGCAGCCAGGGCTACGGGTCGGATACGCAGTATTTT. This sequence joins TRBV11-1 and TRBJ2-3, with D possibly TRBD1 on 5 matching bases. Germline V lookup: CDR1 SGHAT, CDR2 FQDESV (reference sequence). The germline V and J ends were trimmed by 5 bases and 6 bases, with 15 bases remaining between them. The CDR3 extends over 14 amino acids.

This sequence joins TRBV25-1 and TRBJ2-3, with 7 bases aligning to TRBD2. Germline loops: CDR1 MGHDK, CDR2 SYGVNS. Trimming removed 5 bases from V and 5 bases from J; junction bases left unmatched: 4. There are 13 residues in the CDR3. The CDR3 loop is CASSIRTRDTQYF. CDR3 sequence (DNA): TGTGCCAGCAGTATTCGGACTAGAGATACGCAGTATTTT.

The chain has TRBV3-1 (or the pseudogene TRBV3-2) and TRBJ2-7; 8 bases line up with TRBD2. The CDR3 length is 14 residues. CDR1 and CDR2 (germline): LGHDT, YNNKEL (reference sequence). J was trimmed by 6 bases and V by 5 bases; bases with no gene match: 9. Here the CDR3 DNA reads TGTGCCAGCAGCGAGCGGGGGCTGACTGGCGAGCAGTACTTC. This codes for CASSERGLTGEQYF.

The chain uses TRBV7-2 and TRBJ1-4, with TRBD1 as a possible D gene (5 bases). Germline lookup yields CDR1 SGHTA and CDR2 FQGNSA. Deletions cut 5 bases from V and 5 bases from J, with 15 bases between. This CDR3 comprises 15 residues. This CDR3 is CASSPGWGGNEKLFF. The CDR3 DNA reads as TGTGCCAGCAGCCCTGGTTGGGGGGGAAATGAAAAACTGTTTTTT.

The chain uses TRBV7-2 and TRBJ2-2; 7 nucleotides align to TRBD1. This CDR3 contains 17 residues. Germline loops: CDR1 SGHTA, CDR2 FQGNSA. The ends lost 1 base at V and 5 bases at J; junction bases unmatched: 10. CDR3 amino acids: CASSLGGDRVRTGELFF. DNA for the CDR3: TGTGCCAGCAGCTTAGGAGGTGACAGGGTGAGGACCGGGGAGCTGTTTTTT.

The V call is TRBV6-2 or TRBV6-3, the J call TRBJ1-4; no firm D call. The CDR3 length is 15 residues. V dropped 4 bases and J dropped 8 bases, with 17 bases sitting between them. In germline, CDR1 is MNHEY, CDR2 SVGEGT. CDR3 nucleotides: TGTGCCAGCAGTTCCGGTTCCGCCCGAGGGGAAAAACTGTTTTTT. This encodes CASSSGSARGEKLFF.

The V and J genes are TRBV19 and TRBJ1-3; no firm D call. This CDR3 region has 10 residues. Trimming took 9 bases from V and 3 from J, leaving 3 bases between them. Germline V lookup: CDR1 LNHDA, CDR2 SQIVND (reference sequence). CDR3 coding DNA: TGTGCCAGCATTGGAAACACCATATATTTT. Its translation is CASIGNTIYF.